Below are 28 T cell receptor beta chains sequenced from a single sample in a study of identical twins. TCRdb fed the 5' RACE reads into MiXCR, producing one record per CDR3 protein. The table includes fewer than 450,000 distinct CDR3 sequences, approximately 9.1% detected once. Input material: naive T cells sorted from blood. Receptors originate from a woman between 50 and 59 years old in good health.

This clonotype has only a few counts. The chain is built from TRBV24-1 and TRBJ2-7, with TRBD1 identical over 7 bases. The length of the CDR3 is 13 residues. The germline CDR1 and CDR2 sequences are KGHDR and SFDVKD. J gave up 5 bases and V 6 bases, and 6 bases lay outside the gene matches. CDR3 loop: CATSTGTAHEQYF. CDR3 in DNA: TGTGCCACCAGTACCGGGACAGCTCACGAGCAGTACTTC.

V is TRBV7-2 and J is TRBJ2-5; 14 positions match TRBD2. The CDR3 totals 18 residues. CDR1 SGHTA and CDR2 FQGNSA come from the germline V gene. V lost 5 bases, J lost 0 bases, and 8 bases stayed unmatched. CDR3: CASSLWTSGRTYQETQYF. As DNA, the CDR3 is TGTGCCAGCAGCCTCTGGACTAGCGGGAGGACGTACCAAGAGACCCAGTACTTC. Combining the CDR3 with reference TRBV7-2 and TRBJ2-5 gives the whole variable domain GAGVSQSPSNKVTEKGKDVELRCDPISGHTALYWYRQSLGQGLEFLIYFQGNSAPDKSGLPSDRFSAERTGGSVSTLTIQRTQQEDSAVYLCASSLWTSGRTYQETQYFGPGTRLLVL.

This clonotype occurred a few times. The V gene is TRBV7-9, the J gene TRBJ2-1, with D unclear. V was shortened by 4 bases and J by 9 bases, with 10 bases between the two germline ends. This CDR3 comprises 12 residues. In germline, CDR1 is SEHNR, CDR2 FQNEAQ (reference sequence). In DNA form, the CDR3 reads TGTGCCAGCAGCTCATCCCGGCCTGAGCAGTTCTTC. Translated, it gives CASSSSRPEQFF.

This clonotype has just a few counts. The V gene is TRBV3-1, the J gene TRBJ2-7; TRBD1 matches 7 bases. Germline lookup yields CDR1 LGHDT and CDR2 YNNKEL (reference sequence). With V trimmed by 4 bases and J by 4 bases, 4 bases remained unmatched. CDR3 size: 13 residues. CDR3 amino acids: CASSRGQSYEQYF. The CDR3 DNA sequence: TGTGCCAGCAGCCGGGGACAGTCTTACGAGCAGTACTTC.

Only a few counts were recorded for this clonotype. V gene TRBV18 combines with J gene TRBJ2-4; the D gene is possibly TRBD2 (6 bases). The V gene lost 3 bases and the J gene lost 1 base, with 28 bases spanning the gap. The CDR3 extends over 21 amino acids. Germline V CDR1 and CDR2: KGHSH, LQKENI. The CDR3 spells CASSPPIQFSGFRGAKNIQYF. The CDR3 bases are TGTGCCAGCTCACCGCCCATCCAATTTAGCGGATTCCGTGGCGCCAAAAACATTCAGTACTTC.

For the CDR3, the DNA is TGCGCCAGCAGCCAAGAATCGGGACTAGGCGCCGGGGAGCTGTTTTTT. Amino acids: CASSQESGLGAGELFF. The V call is TRBV4-1, the J call TRBJ2-2; 8 bases line up with TRBD2. The CDR3 contains 16 residues. Unmatched junction bases numbered 6, after V lost 0 bases and J lost 6 bases. Germline values: CDR1 MGHRA, CDR2 YSYEKL.

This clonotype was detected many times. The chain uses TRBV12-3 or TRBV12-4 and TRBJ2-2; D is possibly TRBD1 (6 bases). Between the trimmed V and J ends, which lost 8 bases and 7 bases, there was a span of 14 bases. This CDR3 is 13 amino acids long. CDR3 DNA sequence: TGTGCCAGCTACTCTGGGGGCCACGGGGAGCTGTTTTTT. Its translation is CASYSGGHGELFF.

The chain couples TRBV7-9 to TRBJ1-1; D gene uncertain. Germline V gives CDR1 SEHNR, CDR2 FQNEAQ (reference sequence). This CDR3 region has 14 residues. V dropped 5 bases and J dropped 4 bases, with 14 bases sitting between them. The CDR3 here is CASSAMREATEAFF. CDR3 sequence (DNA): TGTGCCAGCAGCGCAATGCGGGAGGCCACTGAAGCTTTCTTT.

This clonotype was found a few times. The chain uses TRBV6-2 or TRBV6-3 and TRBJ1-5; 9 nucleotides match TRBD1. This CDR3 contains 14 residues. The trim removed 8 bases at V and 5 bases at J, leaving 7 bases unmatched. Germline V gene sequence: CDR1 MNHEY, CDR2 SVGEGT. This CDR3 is CASREGQGYQPQHF. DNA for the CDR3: TGTGCCAGCCGGGAGGGACAGGGCTATCAGCCCCAGCATTTT.

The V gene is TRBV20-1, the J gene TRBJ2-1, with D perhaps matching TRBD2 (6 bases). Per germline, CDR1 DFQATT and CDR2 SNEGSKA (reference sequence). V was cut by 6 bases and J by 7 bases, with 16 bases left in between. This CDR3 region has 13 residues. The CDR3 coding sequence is TGCAGTGCCAGATACCGGGGGTTGAATGAGCAGTTCTTC. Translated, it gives CSARYRGLNEQFF.

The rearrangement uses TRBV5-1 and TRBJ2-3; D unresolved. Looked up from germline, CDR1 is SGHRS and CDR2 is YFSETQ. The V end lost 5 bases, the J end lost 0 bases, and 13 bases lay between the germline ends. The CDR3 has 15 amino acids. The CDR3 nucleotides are TGCGCCAGCAGATACAGTACCCCTAGCACAGATACGCAGTATTTT. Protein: CASRYSTPSTDTQYF. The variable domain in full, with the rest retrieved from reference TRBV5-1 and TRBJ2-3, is KAGVTQTPRYLIKTRGQQVTLSCSPISGHRSVSWYQQTPGQGLQFLFEYFSETQRNKGNFPGRFSGRQFSNSRSEMNVSTLELGDSALYLCASRYSTPSTDTQYFGPGTRLTVL.

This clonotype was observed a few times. The CDR3 region has the DNA TGTGCCAGCAGCTTGAGGATGGCCCACAATGAGCAGTTCTTC. This sequence encodes CASSLRMAHNEQFF. This sequence joins TRBV5-6 and TRBJ2-1, with D hard to call. Germline lookup yields CDR1 SGHDT and CDR2 YYEEEE. V lost 1 base, J lost 5 bases, and 10 bases lay in between. This CDR3 contains 14 residues.

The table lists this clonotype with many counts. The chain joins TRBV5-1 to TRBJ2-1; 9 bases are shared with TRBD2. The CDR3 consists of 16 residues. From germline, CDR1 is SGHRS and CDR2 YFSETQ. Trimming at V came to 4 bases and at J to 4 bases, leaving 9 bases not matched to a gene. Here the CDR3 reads CASSPWMSGRYNEQFF. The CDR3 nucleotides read TGCGCCAGCAGCCCCTGGATGAGCGGGAGGTACAATGAGCAGTTCTTC.

The CDR3, as DNA: TGTGCCAGCAGCTCAACAGGTTGGCAGCAGTACTTC. Encoded protein: CASSSTGWQQYF. The V call is TRBV7-9, the J call TRBJ2-7; maybe TRBD1 (5 bases). Germline V gene data show CDR1 as SEHNR and CDR2 as FQNEAQ (reference sequence). The CDR3 runs 12 residues. Trimming removed 4 bases at V and 8 bases at J, with 12 bases between.

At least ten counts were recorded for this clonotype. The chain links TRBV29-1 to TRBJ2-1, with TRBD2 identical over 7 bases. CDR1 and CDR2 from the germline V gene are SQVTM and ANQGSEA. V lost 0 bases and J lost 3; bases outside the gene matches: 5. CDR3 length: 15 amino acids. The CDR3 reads CSVEDPSGNYNEQFF. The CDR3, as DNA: TGCAGCGTTGAAGATCCTAGCGGTAACTACAATGAGCAGTTCTTC.

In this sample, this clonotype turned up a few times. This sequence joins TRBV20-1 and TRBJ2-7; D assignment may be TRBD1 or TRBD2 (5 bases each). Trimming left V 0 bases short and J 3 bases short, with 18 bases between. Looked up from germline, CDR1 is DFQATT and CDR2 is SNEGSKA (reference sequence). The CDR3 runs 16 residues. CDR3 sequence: CSARDVGAVNIYEQYF. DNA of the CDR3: TGCAGTGCTAGAGATGTCGGGGCCGTGAATATCTACGAGCAGTACTTC.

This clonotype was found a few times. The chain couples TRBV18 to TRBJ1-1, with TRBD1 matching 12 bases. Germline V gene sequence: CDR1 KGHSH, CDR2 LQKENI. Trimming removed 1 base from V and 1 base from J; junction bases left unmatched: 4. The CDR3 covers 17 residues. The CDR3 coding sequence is TGTGCCAGCTCACCACTGGGGACAGGGGGCCCGAACACTGAAGCTTTCTTT. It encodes CASSPLGTGGPNTEAFF. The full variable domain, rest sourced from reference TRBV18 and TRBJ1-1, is NAGVMQNPRHLVRRRGQEARLRCSPMKGHSHVYWYRQLPEEGLKFMVYLQKENIIDESGMPKERFSAEFPKEGPSILRIQQVVRGDSAAYFCASSPLGTGGPNTEAFFGQGTRLTVV.

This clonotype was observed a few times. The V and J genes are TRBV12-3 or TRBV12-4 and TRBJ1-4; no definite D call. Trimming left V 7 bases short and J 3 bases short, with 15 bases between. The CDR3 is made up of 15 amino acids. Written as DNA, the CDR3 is TGTGCCAGCACCCGGCGGGGTATGGCTAATGAAAAACTGTTTTTT. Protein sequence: CASTRRGMANEKLFF.

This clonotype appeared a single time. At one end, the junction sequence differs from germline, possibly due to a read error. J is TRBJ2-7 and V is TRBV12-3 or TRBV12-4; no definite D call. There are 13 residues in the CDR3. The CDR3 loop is CASSPTHSYQQYF. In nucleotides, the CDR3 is TGTGCCAGCAGCCCCACCCACAGCTACCAGCAGTACTTC.

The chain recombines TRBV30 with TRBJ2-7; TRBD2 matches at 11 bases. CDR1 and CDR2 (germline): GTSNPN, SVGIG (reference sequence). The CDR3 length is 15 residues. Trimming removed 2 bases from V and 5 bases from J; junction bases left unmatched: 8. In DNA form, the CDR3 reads TGTGCCTGGAGTCCAGGGACTAGCGGTTTAAACGAGCAGTACTTC. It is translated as CAWSPGTSGLNEQYF.

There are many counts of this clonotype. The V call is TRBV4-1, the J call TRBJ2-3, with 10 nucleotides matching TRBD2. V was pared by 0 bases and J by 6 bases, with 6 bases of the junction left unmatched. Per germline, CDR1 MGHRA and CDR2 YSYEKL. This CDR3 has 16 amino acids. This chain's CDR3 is CASSQDTIAGGDTQYF. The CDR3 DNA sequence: TGCGCCAGCAGCCAAGACACCATAGCGGGAGGTGATACGCAGTATTTT.

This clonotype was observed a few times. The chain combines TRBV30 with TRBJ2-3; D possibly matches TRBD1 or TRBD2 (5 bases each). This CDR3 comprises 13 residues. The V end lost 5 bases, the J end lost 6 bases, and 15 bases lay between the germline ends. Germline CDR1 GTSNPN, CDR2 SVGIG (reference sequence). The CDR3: CAWGDVGRDTQYF. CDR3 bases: TGTGCCTGGGGGGACGTAGGTAGGGATACGCAGTATTTT.

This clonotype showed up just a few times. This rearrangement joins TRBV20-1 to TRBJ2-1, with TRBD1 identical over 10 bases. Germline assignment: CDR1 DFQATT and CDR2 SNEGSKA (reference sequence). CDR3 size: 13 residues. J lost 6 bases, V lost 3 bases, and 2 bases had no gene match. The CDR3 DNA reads TGCAGTGCTAGTGGGACAGGGGTCAATGAGCAGTTCTTC. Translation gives CSASGTGVNEQFF.

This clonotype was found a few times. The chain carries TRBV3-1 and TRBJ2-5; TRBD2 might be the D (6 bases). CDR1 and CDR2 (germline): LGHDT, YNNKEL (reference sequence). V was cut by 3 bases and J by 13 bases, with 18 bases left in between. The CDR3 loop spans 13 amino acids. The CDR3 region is CASSHWSQTRWYF. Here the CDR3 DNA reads TGTGCCAGCAGCCATTGGTCACAGACTAGATGGTACTTC.

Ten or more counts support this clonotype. The CDR3 coding sequence is TGTGCCAGCAGCGAACCTAGGGGGACCGAAGCTTTCTTT. Encoded protein: CASSEPRGTEAFF. The J gene is TRBJ1-1, the V gene TRBV7-8; D is possibly TRBD1 (6 bases). V lost 5 bases to trimming and J lost 8 bases, with 15 bases between them. This CDR3 is built from 13 residues. Germline V gene data show CDR1 as SGHVS and CDR2 as FQNEAQ.

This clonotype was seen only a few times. CDR3 in amino acids: CASSLAGLLSSYNEQFF. CDR3 coding DNA: TGCGCCAGCAGCTTGGCCGGGCTACTAAGCTCCTACAATGAGCAGTTCTTC. V is TRBV5-1 and J is TRBJ2-1, with D unresolved. CDR1 and CDR2 from the germline V gene are SGHRS and YFSETQ. The CDR3 totals 17 residues. The ends were cut back, 0 bases at V and 0 bases at J, with 13 bases in the middle.

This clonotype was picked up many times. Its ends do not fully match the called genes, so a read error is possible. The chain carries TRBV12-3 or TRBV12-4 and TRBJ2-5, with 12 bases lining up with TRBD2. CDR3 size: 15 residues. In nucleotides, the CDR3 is TGTGCCAGCATCCTAGCGGGAGGGACAAGAGAGGCCCAGTACTTC. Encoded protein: CASILAGGTREAQYF.

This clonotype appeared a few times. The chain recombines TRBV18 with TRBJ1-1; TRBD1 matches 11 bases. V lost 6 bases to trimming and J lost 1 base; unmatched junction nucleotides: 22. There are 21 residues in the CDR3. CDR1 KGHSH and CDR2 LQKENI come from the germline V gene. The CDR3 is CASSRTGGKASAPQKNTEAFF. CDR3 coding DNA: TGTGCCAGCTCGCGGACAGGGGGCAAGGCGTCAGCCCCGCAGAAGAACACTGAAGCTTTCTTT.